The next 9 T cell receptor beta chains were all read from a single sample in a study of blood T cells in healthy people across ages. For the second PCR, which ran for 7 to 11 cycles, a sample-barcoded 5' primer and a J-beta primer mix were used. Each CDR3 protein is one row after TCRdb ran MiXCR on the 5' RACE reads. The sample lists 650,000 to 800,000 distinct CDR3 sequences, around 42% occurring once. The sample taken for sequencing was blood. The receptors were gathered from a man in his sixties in good health.

There are a few counts of this clonotype. The chain recombines TRBV5-5 with TRBJ2-5; D ambiguous. Looked up from germline, CDR1 is SGHKS and CDR2 is YYEKEE (reference sequence). V gave up 3 bases and J gave up 2 bases, with 8 bases separating them. The CDR3 sequence is 13 residues long. This chain's CDR3 is CASSWAHQETQYF. The CDR3 DNA reads as TGTGCCAGCAGCTGGGCGCATCAAGAGACCCAGTACTTC.

This clonotype appeared a single time. This chain connects TRBV2 to TRBJ2-6; 12 positions match TRBD2. Germline-derived CDR1 and CDR2 are SNHLY and FYNNEI. The CDR3 is made up of 17 amino acids. Unmatched junction bases numbered 3, after V lost 6 bases and J lost 0 bases. The CDR3 DNA reads as TGTGCCAGCAGGGAACTAGCGGGGGGCTCTGGGGCCAACGTCCTGACTTTC. Protein product: CASRELAGGSGANVLTF.

V and J are TRBV6-2 or TRBV6-3 and TRBJ2-7; 7 positions agree with TRBD1. V was pared by 0 bases and J by 2 bases, with 7 bases of the junction left unmatched. The CDR3 is 16 residues long. Germline-derived CDR1 and CDR2 are MNHEY and SVGEGT. The CDR3 region has the DNA TGTGCCAGCAGTTACTCGAGACAGGGACAGACCTACGAGCAGTACTTC. Its translation: CASSYSRQGQTYEQYF.

This clonotype was picked up a small number of times. The gene calls are TRBV10-3 and TRBJ2-5, with 9 bases fitting TRBD1. The germline CDR1 and CDR2 sequences are ENHRY and SYGVKD. Losses at the gene ends were 8 bases for V and 3 bases for J; bases not matched to a gene: 4. This CDR3 region has 13 residues. The CDR3 DNA follows: TGTGCCATCGGGGGACAGGGTGAAGAGACCCAGTACTTC. Translated: CAIGGQGEETQYF.

This clonotype was seen more than once but under ten times. This chain links TRBV7-2 with TRBJ2-4; D uncertain. The J call may not be correct, given that the DNA end is closer to TRBJ2-7. Germline V gene data show CDR1 as SGHTA and CDR2 as FQGNSA. This CDR3 region has 12 residues. Here the CDR3 DNA reads TGTGCCAGCAGCTTCACCCGGGACGAGCAGTACTTC. Translation gives CASSFTRDEQYF.

The genes are TRBV20-1 and TRBJ2-5; 7 bases are a match to TRBD1. TRBJ2-7 explains the end of the DNA better; the J call may be wrong. Germline V gene data show CDR1 as DFQATT and CDR2 as SNEGSKA (reference sequence). CDR3 length equals 14 residues. CDR3 in DNA: TGCAGTGCTAGAGTTAGACAGGGACCTTACGAGCAGTACTTC. Its protein product is CSARVRQGPYEQYF.

This chain uses TRBV4-3 with TRBJ2-7; TRBD2 matches 10 bases. There are 17 residues in the CDR3. The germline gives CDR1 LGHNA, CDR2 YSLEER. The J segment lost 2 bases and the V segment lost 3 bases, leaving 10 bases of the junction unmatched. The CDR3 reads CASSQGVELAGPYEQYF. The CDR3 DNA is TGCGCCAGCAGCCAGGGTGTGGAACTAGCGGGACCCTACGAGCAGTACTTC.

The J gene is TRBJ2-4, the V gene TRBV6-6, with D tentatively TRBD2 (6 bases). The closer fit of TRBJ2-7 to the DNA end suggests the J call may be wrong. Germline loops: CDR1 MNHNY, CDR2 SVGAGI (reference sequence). CDR3 length: 12 amino acids. The CDR3 nucleotides read TGTGCCAGCAGGGGGAGGTTCCCCGAGCAGTACTTC. This encodes CASRGRFPEQYF.

The genes are TRBV7-8 and TRBJ1-6, with a weak D call TRBD1 (6 bases). From germline, CDR1 is SGHVS and CDR2 FQNEAQ. Trimming took off 5 bases at V and 2 bases at J, with 10 bases between the two ends. The CDR3 spans 15 residues. CDR3 DNA sequence: TGTGCCAGCAGCACCCGGGACACCTATAATTCACCCCTCCACTTT. It encodes CASSTRDTYNSPLHF. The variable domain in full, with the rest retrieved from reference TRBV7-8 and TRBJ1-6, is GAGVSQSPRYKVAKRGQDVALRCDPISGHVSLFWYQQALGQGPEFLTYFQNEAQLDKSGLPSDRFFAERPEGSVSTLKIQRTQQEDSAVYLCASSTRDTYNSPLHFGNGTRLTVT.